What follows are 27 T cell receptor beta chains derived from one specimen sequenced in a study of radiotherapy plus CTLA-4 blockade in lung cancer. Libraries were prepared by immunoSEQ multiplex PCR; TCRdb keeps only in-frame clonotypes and omits some of them. The table has 100,000 or so clones, 82% seen once; the top ten hold roughly 24%. The starting material was peripheral blood, obtained from a patient treated with radiotherapy plus ipilimumab. These receptors were collected from a human donor with non-small cell lung cancer that progressed on radiotherapy plus ipilimumab.

The chain joins TRBV6-1 to TRBJ2-5; 8 nucleotides match TRBD1. The CDR3 runs to 14 residues. Germline CDR1 is MNHNS and CDR2 is SASEGT. V was pared by 7 bases and J by 4 bases, with 8 bases of the junction left unmatched. CDR3 in amino acids: CASISAGGGETQYF. The DNA of the CDR3 is TGTGCCAGCATCAGTGCAGGGGGCGGAGAGACCCAGTACTTC.

The rearrangement links TRBV10-3 to TRBJ2-5, with D unresolved. The CDR3 length is 13 residues. CDR1 and CDR2 from the germline V gene are ENHRY and SYGVKD. Trimming shortened V by 6 bases and J by 2 bases, and 10 bases separated the two germline ends. In nucleotides, the CDR3 is TGTGCCATCAGCAGAGGCGCACAAGAGACCCAGTACTTC. Amino acid sequence: CAISRGAQETQYF.

The V gene is TRBV7-9, the J gene TRBJ1-2; 7 bases are shared with TRBD1. The CDR3 extends over 16 amino acids. Looked up from germline, CDR1 is SEHNR and CDR2 is FQNEAQ (reference sequence). Trimming at V came to 1 base and at J to 2 bases, leaving 7 bases not matched to a gene. The CDR3 reads CASSLGRDRENYGYTF. As DNA, the CDR3 is TGTGCCAGCAGCTTAGGAAGAGACAGGGAGAACTATGGCTACACCTTC.

V and J are TRBV28 and TRBJ1-5; D is unresolved. In germline, CDR1 is MDHEN, CDR2 SYDVKM. This CDR3 spans 16 amino acids. With 5 bases removed from V and 2 bases from J, the gap between germline ends came to 16 bases. This CDR3 is CASSPLLARGNQPQHF. The CDR3 DNA follows: TGTGCCAGCAGTCCACTCCTTGCACGAGGCAATCAGCCCCAGCATTTT. Variable domain in full (rest from reference TRBV28 and TRBJ1-5): DVKVTQSSRYLVKRTGEKVFLECVQDMDHENMFWYRQDPGLGLRLIYFSYDVKMKEKGDIPEGYSVSREKKERFSLILESASTNQTSMYLCASSPLLARGNQPQHFGDGTRLSIL.

The chain has TRBV19 and TRBJ1-1; D remains unclear. There are 12 residues in the CDR3. With 8 bases removed from V and 7 bases from J, the gap between germline ends came to 14 bases. The germline gives CDR1 LNHDA, CDR2 SQIVND (reference sequence). The DNA of the CDR3 is TGTGCCAGTGGGGTACGGGCACATGAAGCTTTCTTT. Its protein product is CASGVRAHEAFF.

The chain is built from TRBV16 and TRBJ2-3; D is unclear. The CDR3 has 16 residues. The germline V gene has CDR1 KGHSY and CDR2 FQNENV. The V end lost 0 bases, the J end lost 2 bases, and 12 bases lay between the germline ends. The CDR3 sequence is CASSQSELDFTDTQYF. The DNA of the CDR3 is TGTGCCAGCAGCCAATCAGAACTGGATTTCACAGATACGCAGTATTTT.

This chain links TRBV9 with TRBJ2-6; 13 positions match TRBD2. Unmatched junction bases numbered 4, after V lost 4 bases and J lost 0 bases. This CDR3 has 18 residues. Germline V lookup: CDR1 SGDLS, CDR2 YYNGEE. The CDR3 loop reads CASSQLAGGTSGANVLTF. The CDR3 bases are TGTGCCAGCAGCCAACTAGCGGGAGGGACCTCTGGGGCCAACGTCCTGACTTTC.

The chain uses TRBV10-3 and TRBJ1-2; maybe TRBD1 (5 bases). This CDR3 region has 13 residues. Trimming shortened V by 7 bases and J by 4 bases, and 13 bases separated the two germline ends. Germline CDR1 reads ENHRY; CDR2 reads SYGVKD. The CDR3 DNA is TGTGCCATCACTTTAGGGGAGGGCTATGGCTACACCTTC. This translates into CAITLGEGYGYTF.

This clone showed up just a few times. This chain connects TRBV7-9 to TRBJ1-4; D not certain. This CDR3 has 14 residues. Trimming took 5 bases from V and 8 from J, leaving 15 bases between them. Per the germline V gene, CDR1 is SEHNR and CDR2 is FQNEAQ (reference sequence). CDR3 bases: TGTGCCAGCAGCAGACACGCGGGCGGGGAAAAACTGTTTTTT. Translated, it gives CASSRHAGGEKLFF.

This chain joins TRBV4-1 and TRBJ2-1; 7 bases map to TRBD2. Trimming cost V 0 bases and J 7 bases; bases outside gene matches: 9. Germline V gene data show CDR1 as MGHRA and CDR2 as YSYEKL. There are 16 residues in the CDR3. This chain's CDR3 is CASSQDPAGLGNEQFF. In DNA, the CDR3 is TGCGCCAGCAGCCAAGATCCAGCGGGATTGGGGAATGAGCAGTTCTTC.

The rearrangement links TRBV28 to TRBJ1-2; 8 nucleotides agree with TRBD1. CDR1 and CDR2 from the germline V gene are MDHEN and SYDVKM. Trimming took 6 bases from V and 4 from J; bases not matched to a gene: 4. The CDR3 covers 13 residues. The CDR3: CASRSGTGYGYTF. The CDR3 DNA sequence: TGTGCCAGCAGATCCGGGACAGGCTATGGCTACACCTTC.

In this sample, this clone turned up once. V and J are TRBV7-9 and TRBJ1-2; 7 nucleotides match TRBD1. V shed 6 bases, J shed 7 bases, and the junction held 14 bases outside the gene matches. Germline V lookup: CDR1 SEHNR, CDR2 FQNEAQ (reference sequence). The CDR3 is made up of 15 amino acids. CDR3 in DNA: TGTGCCAGCAGTGCTGCCGGGGCAGGGGGGTCTGGCTACACCTTC. Its translation is CASSAAGAGGSGYTF.

The CDR3 spells CASSLRTGGINEQFF. Here the CDR3 DNA reads TGTGCCAGCAGTTTGAGGACAGGGGGCATAAATGAGCAGTTCTTC. The J gene is TRBJ2-1, the V gene TRBV28, with 11 nucleotides matching TRBD1. V trimming: 3 bases; J trimming: 7 bases; junction bases outside the gene matches: 5. The germline gives CDR1 MDHEN, CDR2 SYDVKM. The CDR3 is 15 amino acids. Variable domain in full (rest from reference TRBV28 and TRBJ2-1): DVKVTQSSRYLVKRTGEKVFLECVQDMDHENMFWYRQDPGLGLRLIYFSYDVKMKEKGDIPEGYSVSREKKERFSLILESASTNQTSMYLCASSLRTGGINEQFFGPGTRLTVL.

This clone showed up just once. The rearrangement uses TRBV2 and TRBJ1-3; D perhaps matches TRBD1 (6 bases). Germline CDR1 SNHLY, CDR2 FYNNEI. There are 16 residues in the CDR3. Trimming removed 3 bases at V and 4 bases at J, with 16 bases between. In nucleotides, the CDR3 is TGTGCCAGCAGTGAGGTCGGGGGGCTAAAAGGAAACACCATATATTTT. Translating it yields CASSEVGGLKGNTIYF.

In DNA, the CDR3 is TGTGCCACCAGCAGAGATATGGCGGGAGTGCAGACAGATACGCAGTATTTT. Its protein product is CATSRDMAGVQTDTQYF. The V call is TRBV15, the J call TRBJ2-3; 7 nucleotides match TRBD2. The CDR3 is made up of 17 amino acids. The V segment lost 0 bases and the J segment 3 bases; nucleotides outside the gene matches: 9. Germline CDR1 is LNHNV and CDR2 is YYDKDF (reference sequence).

V and J are TRBV19 and TRBJ1-2; D perhaps matches TRBD1 (5 bases). Germline CDR1 LNHDA, CDR2 SQIVND (reference sequence). The germline V and J ends were trimmed by 5 bases and 2 bases, with 12 bases remaining between them. This CDR3 is 14 amino acids long. The CDR3 nucleotides are TGTGCCAGTAGTCTTCAGGGTCGGAACTATGGCTACACCTTC. As protein: CASSLQGRNYGYTF.

The genes are TRBV4-1 and TRBJ2-1; 11 positions match TRBD2. V shed 6 bases, J shed 7 bases, and the junction held 11 bases outside the gene matches. Germline values: CDR1 MGHRA, CDR2 YSYEKL. The CDR3 consists of 16 residues. Here the CDR3 DNA reads TGCGCCAGCAGGGCACCGGGACTAGCGGAAAAGAATGAGCAGTTCTTC. Translating it yields CASRAPGLAEKNEQFF.

About this clone: This CDR3 fails to terminate in the conserved phenylalanine or tryptophan, so it likely reflects a read error. The chain carries TRBV5-4 and TRBJ2-2, with D possibly being TRBD2 (5 bases). Trimming pared 1 base from V and 0 bases from J, leaving 13 bases between. The CDR3 contains 17 residues. Per the germline V gene, CDR1 is SGHNT and CDR2 is YYREEE (reference sequence). The CDR3 sequence is CASSLSPRRTNTGELFL. DNA of the CDR3: TGTGCCAGCAGCTTGTCTCCCCGGAGGACGAACACCGGGGAGCTGTTTCTT.

The chain carries TRBV10-2 and TRBJ1-5; unclear D gene. V was clipped by 6 bases and J by 0 bases, with 6 bases between them. The CDR3 is 13 residues long. CDR1 and CDR2 from the germline V gene are WSHSY and SAAADI. The chain's CDR3 is CASRENSNQPQHF. The CDR3 nucleotides read TGCGCCAGCAGAGAAAATAGCAATCAGCCCCAGCATTTT.

This chain joins TRBV30 and TRBJ1-5, with 7 positions matching TRBD1. After removal of 5 bases from V and 0 bases from J, the junction contained 1 base not matched to a gene. The CDR3 has 13 residues. Per germline, CDR1 GTSNPN and CDR2 SVGIG (reference sequence). This CDR3 is CAWQGDSNQPQHF. CDR3 coding DNA: TGTGCCTGGCAGGGGGATAGCAATCAGCCCCAGCATTTT.

The chain couples TRBV27 to TRBJ2-1; TRBD2 is a possible D gene (6 bases). CDR1 and CDR2 from the germline V gene are MNHEY and SMNVEV (reference sequence). V was trimmed by 5 bases and J by 4 bases, leaving 12 bases between them. This CDR3 has 14 amino acids. CDR3 loop: CASSGDWGYNEQFF. In nucleotides, the CDR3 is TGTGCCAGCAGTGGGGACTGGGGGTACAATGAGCAGTTCTTC.

The V gene is TRBV12-2, the J gene TRBJ2-7; whether TRBD1, the table's D call, matches the DNA was not checked. TRBV12-2 counts as a pseudogene. The CDR3 extends over 18 amino acids. CDR3 DNA sequence: TGTGCAAGTCGCTTAGCGAGACCTCTGACATACCTCTCCTACGAGCAGTACGTC. This gives the protein CASRLARPLTYLSYEQYV.

This chain links TRBV7-9 with TRBJ1-2, with 8 bases identical to TRBD1. V lost 5 bases and J lost 8; bases outside the gene matches: 16. CDR1 is SEHNR, CDR2 FQNEAQ, per germline (reference sequence). The CDR3 extends over 16 amino acids. The CDR3 here is CASSLSGQGGGKGYTF. CDR3 DNA sequence: TGTGCCAGCAGCCTTTCCGGACAGGGCGGAGGTAAAGGCTACACCTTC.

This chain uses TRBV28 with TRBJ2-7, with TRBD1 matching 9 bases. Germline loops: CDR1 MDHEN, CDR2 SYDVKM. The CDR3 extends over 14 amino acids. The trim removed 2 bases at V and 4 bases at J, leaving 3 bases unmatched. This CDR3 reads CASSLMDRGYEQYF. The CDR3 DNA sequence: TGTGCCAGCAGTTTAATGGACAGGGGTTACGAGCAGTACTTC.

V usage is TRBV18 and J usage is TRBJ1-4, with D maybe TRBD1 (6 bases). This CDR3 is 14 amino acids long. Trimming cost V 1 base and J 5 bases, with 8 bases left between them. Germline-derived CDR1 and CDR2 are KGHSH and LQKENI. The CDR3 coding sequence is TGTGCCAGCTCACCACGGACAGCAAATGAAAAACTGTTTTTT. It codes for CASSPRTANEKLFF.

This clone was counted a single time. The chain is built from TRBV5-4 and TRBJ2-5; D remains unclear. V dropped 3 bases and J dropped 1 base, with 1 base sitting between them. Germline lookup yields CDR1 SGHNT and CDR2 YYREEE (reference sequence). This CDR3 is 11 amino acids long. In DNA form, the CDR3 reads TGTGCCAGCAGCTCCCAAGAGACCCAGTACTTC. It yields the protein CASSSQETQYF. Looking up the rest from reference TRBV5-4 and TRBJ2-5 gives the full variable domain: ETGVTQSPTHLIKTRGQQVTLRCSSQSGHNTVSWYQQALGQGPQFIFQYYREEENGRGNFPPRFSGLQFPNYSSELNVNALELDDSALYLCASSSQETQYFGPGTRLLVL.

The rearrangement joins TRBV27 to TRBJ1-5, with 7 bases that match TRBD1. With 5 bases clipped from V and 6 bases from J, the junction kept 7 bases outside the gene matches. CDR1 is MNHEY, CDR2 SMNVEV, per germline (reference sequence). The CDR3 totals 14 residues. CDR3 coding DNA: TGTGCCAGCAGTCCGAGACAGGGTTCTCAGCCCCAGCATTTT. This codes for CASSPRQGSQPQHF.